This TCR beta chain is drawn from a study of OX40 agonist ivuxolimab in advanced cancers. Generated by immunoSEQ multiplex PCR, the TCRdb table keeps only in-frame clones and is missing some. Of 100,000 or so clones in the sample, 92% were seen once. Unmatched junction bases numbered 8, after V lost 3 bases and J lost 6 bases. Germline CDR1 and CDR2: SGHVS and FNYEAQ. This CDR3 is 15 amino acids long. Material: CD4+ or CD8+ T cells sorted from blood, obtained in a trial of the OX40 agonist ivuxolimab. This chain joins TRBV7-6 and TRBJ2-1; TRBD1 matches at 7 bases. The clonotype comes from an adult with an advanced solid tumor such as melanoma, head and neck, liver or kidney cancer. The CDR3 spells CASSFAGQDVNEQFF. The CDR3 coding sequence is TGTGCCAGCAGCTTTGCCGGACAGGATGTCAATGAGCAGTTCTTC.